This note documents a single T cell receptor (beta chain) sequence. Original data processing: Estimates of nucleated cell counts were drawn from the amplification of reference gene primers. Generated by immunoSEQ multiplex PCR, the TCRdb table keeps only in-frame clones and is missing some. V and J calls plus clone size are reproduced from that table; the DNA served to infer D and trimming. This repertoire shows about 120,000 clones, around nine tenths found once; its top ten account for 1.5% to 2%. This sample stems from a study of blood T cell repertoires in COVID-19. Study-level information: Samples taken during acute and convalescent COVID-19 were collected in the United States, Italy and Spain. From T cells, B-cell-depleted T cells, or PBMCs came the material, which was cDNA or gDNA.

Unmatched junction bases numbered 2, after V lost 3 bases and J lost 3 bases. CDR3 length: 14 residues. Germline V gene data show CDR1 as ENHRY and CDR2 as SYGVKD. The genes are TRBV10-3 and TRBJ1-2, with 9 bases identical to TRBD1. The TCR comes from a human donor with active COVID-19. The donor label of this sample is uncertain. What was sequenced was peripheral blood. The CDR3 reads CAISERDRDYGYTF. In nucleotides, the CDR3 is TGTGCCATCAGTGAACGGGACAGGGACTATGGCTACACCTTC.